This T cell receptor beta chain was obtained from a study of T-cell memory formation after mild COVID-19 (dated by TCRdb to the early 2020s). Regarding the research as a whole: TCR sequence clusters from the two donors were found to be largely donor specific. The cohort was made up of two young adult volunteers, one female and one male, who were previously healthy. Longitudinal TCRalpha and TCRbeta repertoire sequencing tracked T-cell clones expanding and contracting after mild COVID-19 in two donors.

To note about this clonotype: Its antigen is not yet known. The input lacks base qualities; no much larger clone sits a single base away.

Sequencing was performed on an Illumina NovaSeq 6000. cDNA libraries for TCRalpha and TCRbeta were prepared by 5'RACE using constant-segment primers, with sample barcodes and unique molecular identifiers added. RNA was extracted from every sample with Trizol reagent. The libraries were amplified in two PCR steps, and the second step added a second sample barcode and Illumina TruSeq adapters. Libraries were sequenced on an Illumina NovaSeq with 2 x 150 bp paired-end reads. In the original analysis: The reads were demultiplexed and collapsed into UMI-guided consensus sequences using migec v1.2.7. Using mixcr v2.1.11, the UMI consensuses were aligned to TRA and TRB V and J templates and assembled into clonotypes. A clonotype was counted as expanded or contracted only when both edgeR and NoisET called the clonotype significant, with the noise models trained on biological replicates. For edgeR calls, the thresholds were a false discovery rate-adjusted p below 0.01 and a log2 fold-change of 1. PCA with hierarchical clustering of max-normalized trajectories of the 1000 most abundant clonotypes was used as exploratory dynamics analysis. Separately sequenced CD4+ and CD8+ repertoires were used to assign the CD4 or CD8 phenotype of responding clones. The raw public reads went through TCRdb reprocessing: fastp at Q25, MiXCR clone calling, in-frame beta chains kept. CDR3 protein duplicates are merged, each entry listing the most common genes and DNA. The V and J calls, along with clone size, are taken from TCRdb and not from the paper's own processing. This sample has approximately 190,000 distinct CDR3 sequences in its table, and around 17% of those were observed once. Jointly, the top ten make up roughly 2.6% of the sample.

Ficoll-Paque density gradient centrifugation was used to isolate PBMCs. V drops 5 bases and J drops 6 bases, leaving 13 bases in between. The germline V gene yields SGHTA for CDR1 and FQGNSA for CDR2. The CDR3 runs 13 amino acids, cysteine and phenylalanine included. Only CDR3 DNA is held: 39 bases, read in frame from base 1. Findings and caveats that apply to the study as a whole: SARS-CoV-2 specificity of the second-wave clones peaking on day 37 was not confirmed. The study included only a couple of mild cases, and larger cohorts that include severe cases with pre-infection samples were judged to be necessary. Contracting CD4+ clones turned up mainly in the CM and EM memory subsets, whereas EMRA was where CD8+ clones were enriched. The detection of some responding clones in pre-infection memory suggests that pre-existing cross-reactive memory T cells joined the SARS-CoV-2 response. Balanced CD4/CD8 phenotypes were observed for clones contracting from day 15 to 85, whereas a bias towards CD4+ was observed for a second wave of clones expanding from day 15 to 37.

The sequence was collected from an adult woman who had mild COVID-19 (a few samples of this study predate the infection). The sample titles of this study are shuffled in the database, so cell type and time point are left out; the donor was told from shared clones. Sequencing was done on a sample of PBMCs or a T cell subset sorted from them (not recorded which). The V gene is TRBV7-2 and the J gene is TRBJ1-1; tentative D gene TRBD1, with 5 bases matching. The nucleotides are TGTGCCAGCAGCCGAATGCAGGGAGCTGAAGCTTTCTTT. Translated, this gives CASSRMQGAEAFF.